This passage covers 2 T cell receptor beta chains from one sample sequenced in a study of CD8 T cells in ankylosing spondylitis. Via MiXCR, TCRdb re-called the 5' RACE reads, giving one row per CDR3 protein. The table lists 36,000 or so distinct CDR3 sequences, approximately 6% of them singletons. Sequencing was carried out using blood, either unsorted or a sorted T cell fraction (not recorded which). All receptors come from a male donor with ankylosing spondylitis or in good health (not recorded which).

Points on this clonotype: Being one base from a much bigger clone, this may be a read error. The chain couples TRBV12-3 or TRBV12-4 to TRBJ2-7; possible D gene TRBD1, 7 bases. V was cut by 8 bases and J by 6 bases, with 23 bases left in between. CDR3 length: 15 residues. In DNA, the CDR3 is TGTGCCAGCGCTAAAGGGGGCAGGGACTTCTCCGAGCAGTACTTC. Translation gives CASAKGGRDFSEQYF.

This clonotype was detected many times. The rearrangement uses TRBV20-1 and TRBJ2-2, with D perhaps TRBD2 (7 bases). Germline CDR1 is DFQATT and CDR2 is SNEGSKA (reference sequence). Deletions cut 2 bases from V and 3 bases from J, with 16 bases between. The CDR3 consists of 16 residues. CDR3 amino acids: CSARNVGGGDTGELFF. The CDR3 bases are TGCAGTGCTAGAAACGTGGGAGGGGGGGACACCGGGGAGCTGTTTTTT.